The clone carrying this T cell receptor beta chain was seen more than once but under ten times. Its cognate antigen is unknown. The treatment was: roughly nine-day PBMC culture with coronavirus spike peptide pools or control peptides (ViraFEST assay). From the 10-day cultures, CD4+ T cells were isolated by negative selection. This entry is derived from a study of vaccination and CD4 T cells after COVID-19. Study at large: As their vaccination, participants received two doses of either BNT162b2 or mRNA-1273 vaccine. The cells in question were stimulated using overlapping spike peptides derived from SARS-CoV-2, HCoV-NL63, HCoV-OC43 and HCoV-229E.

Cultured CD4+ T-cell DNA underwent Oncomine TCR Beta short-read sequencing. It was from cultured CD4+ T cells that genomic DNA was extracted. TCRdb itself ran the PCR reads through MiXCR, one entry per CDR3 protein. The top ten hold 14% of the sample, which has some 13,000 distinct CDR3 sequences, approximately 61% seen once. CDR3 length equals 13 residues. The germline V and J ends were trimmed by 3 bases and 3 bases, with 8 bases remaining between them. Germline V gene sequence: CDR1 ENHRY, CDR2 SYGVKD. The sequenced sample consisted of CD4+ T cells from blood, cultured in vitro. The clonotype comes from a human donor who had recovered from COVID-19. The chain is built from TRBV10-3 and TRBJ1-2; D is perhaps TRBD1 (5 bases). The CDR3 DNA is TGTGCCATCAGTGAAGTAGGGGACTATGGCTACACCTTC. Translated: CAISEVGDYGYTF.